Below, 26 T cell receptor beta chains from the same sample are listed, as sequenced in a study of T cell responses to AZD1222 COVID-19 vaccine. The repertoire was sequenced with immunoSEQ multiplex PCR; TCRdb's copy has only in-frame clones and lacks some. The top ten clones hold 9% to 9.5% of a sample with over 110,000 clones, roughly 93% of them seen once. The sample here was peripheral blood, taken 28 days after the second AZD1222 dose. These receptors originate from an adult who received the AZD1222 COVID-19 vaccine.

The genes are TRBV6-2 or TRBV6-3 and TRBJ1-1; TRBD1 might be the D (6 bases). The CDR3 is 15 amino acids. Germline CDR1 reads MNHEY; CDR2 reads SVGEGT. Trimming took 0 bases from V and 2 from J, leaving 10 bases between them. As DNA, the CDR3 is TGTGCCAGCAGTTACTCAGGGGGACTTAACACTGAAGCTTTCTTT. Amino acid sequence: CASSYSGGLNTEAFF.

The chain links TRBV28 to TRBJ2-1, with D uncertain. The germline CDR1 and CDR2 sequences are MDHEN and SYDVKM. Trimming left V 5 bases short and J 8 bases short, with 19 bases between. The CDR3 contains 15 residues. The CDR3 protein is CASSAPGAVADEQFF. CDR3 DNA sequence: TGTGCCAGCAGTGCCCCCGGCGCGGTCGCCGATGAGCAGTTCTTC.

V usage is TRBV25-1 and J usage is TRBJ1-2; D is uncertain. V was clipped by 5 bases and J by 9 bases, with 10 bases between them. The germline CDR1 and CDR2 sequences are MGHDK and SYGVNS. This CDR3 is 11 amino acids long. CDR3 residues: CASSPRLRYTF. The CDR3 nucleotides are TGTGCCAGCAGTCCGCGTTTACGCTACACCTTC.

The chain uses TRBV5-6 and TRBJ2-5; unclear D gene. This CDR3 region has 12 residues. Trimming left V 4 bases short and J 2 bases short, with 6 bases between. Germline V gene data show CDR1 as SGHDT and CDR2 as YYEEEE. DNA of the CDR3: TGTGCCAGCAGCGCGGTGCAAGAGACCCAGTACTTC. Translating it yields CASSAVQETQYF.

The V and J genes are TRBV11-2 and TRBJ2-3; D unclear. The length of the CDR3 is 12 residues. V dropped 5 bases and J dropped 4 bases, with 7 bases sitting between them. Germline assignment: CDR1 SGHAT and CDR2 FQNNGV. The CDR3 nucleotides read TGTGCCAGCAGCGACCAGGCAGATACGCAGTATTTT. It codes for CASSDQADTQYF.

The chain employs TRBV29-1 and TRBJ1-2, with 8 bases identical to TRBD1. V was pared by 3 bases and J by 4 bases, with 4 bases of the junction left unmatched. CDR3 size: 13 residues. Germline CDR1 and CDR2: SQVTM and ANQGSEA. CDR3 bases: TGCAGCGTTGACAGGGGGCGCGCCTATGGCTACACCTTC. Protein: CSVDRGRAYGYTF.

The chain joins TRBV30 to TRBJ2-3, with 16 bases identical to TRBD2. V was pared by 1 base and J by 5 bases, with 15 bases of the junction left unmatched. CDR3 length: 20 amino acids. The germline CDR1 and CDR2 sequences are GTSNPN and SVGIG (reference sequence). The CDR3 DNA sequence: TGTGCCTGGAGTGGATTCGGGACTAGCGGGAGGGCCAATGCAGAAGATACGCAGTATTTT. Translation gives CAWSGFGTSGRANAEDTQYF.

V usage is TRBV6-1 and J usage is TRBJ2-1, with D perhaps matching TRBD2 (6 bases). This CDR3 contains 15 residues. Deletions cut 0 bases from V and 6 bases from J, with 12 bases between. Germline loops: CDR1 MNHNS, CDR2 SASEGT. In nucleotides, the CDR3 is TGTGCCAGCAGTGAAGCGATGGAGGGGACCAATGAGCAGTTCTTC. This codes for CASSEAMEGTNEQFF.

The chain carries TRBV6-6 and TRBJ2-7; D unclear. CDR3 length: 11 residues. CDR1 and CDR2 from the germline V gene are MNHNY and SVGAGI (reference sequence). Trimming removed 8 bases from V and 4 bases from J, with 9 bases in between. This CDR3 reads CASRDGYEQYV. As DNA, the CDR3 is TGTGCCAGCCGAGACGGTTACGAGCAGTACGTC.

The chain combines TRBV7-2 with TRBJ1-1; D may be TRBD1 (6 bases). CDR1 is SGHTA, CDR2 FQGNSA, per germline. CDR3 length: 16 residues. V was trimmed by 5 bases and J by 10 bases, leaving 26 bases between them. The CDR3 protein is CASSAPGTLGGKGAFF. For the CDR3, the DNA is TGTGCCAGCAGCGCTCCCGGGACACTTGGGGGGAAGGGAGCTTTCTTT.

J is TRBJ1-2 and V is TRBV28; a possible D gene is TRBD1 (5 bases). The germline gives CDR1 MDHEN, CDR2 SYDVKM. Trimming removed 10 bases at V and 4 bases at J, with 16 bases between. The CDR3 has 13 residues. The CDR3 sequence: CATPRRQGYGYTF. In DNA form, the CDR3 reads TGTGCCACCCCACGGCGGCAGGGCTATGGCTACACCTTC.

The chain links TRBV5-1 to TRBJ2-5, with D uncertain. The CDR3 sequence is 14 residues long. V shed 4 bases and J shed 5 bases, with 15 bases lying between them. Germline lookup yields CDR1 SGHRS and CDR2 YFSETQ. In DNA form, the CDR3 reads TGCGCCAGCAGCCCTCCGGAACGTGTGGAGACCCAGTACTTC. Its translation: CASSPPERVETQYF.

The chain couples TRBV5-6 to TRBJ1-6; the D is unclear. The V gene lost 4 bases and the J gene lost 0 bases, with 17 bases spanning the gap. The germline V gene has CDR1 SGHDT and CDR2 YYEEEE. The CDR3 is made up of 18 amino acids. The CDR3 here is CASSPGVGIRSYNSPLHF. The CDR3 DNA reads TGTGCCAGCAGCCCCGGCGTTGGGATACGCTCCTATAATTCACCCCTCCACTTT.

J is TRBJ1-1 and V is TRBV5-4; D is unresolved. CDR1 is SGHNT and CDR2 is YYREEE in the germline V gene (reference sequence). Trimming left V 4 bases short and J 5 bases short, with 6 bases between. The CDR3 is 11 amino acids. CDR3 bases: TGTGCCAGCAGCCGTGGAACTGAAGCTTTCTTT. Encoded protein: CASSRGTEAFF.

This rearrangement joins TRBV7-2 to TRBJ2-2, with D hard to call. Germline CDR1 reads SGHTA; CDR2 reads FQGNSA. The CDR3 extends over 14 amino acids. V was trimmed by 5 bases and J by 8 bases, leaving 15 bases between them. CDR3 DNA sequence: TGTGCCAGCAGCGACCTCGGTTGGGCGGGGGAGCTGTTTTTT. It encodes CASSDLGWAGELFF.

As DNA, the CDR3 is TGTGCCAGCAGCCCCATGGCGTCGGGCACTGAAGCTTTCTTT. This codes for CASSPMASGTEAFF. The chain links TRBV7-2 to TRBJ1-1; D remains ambiguous. Trimming removed 5 bases at V and 4 bases at J, with 14 bases between. Germline values: CDR1 SGHTA, CDR2 FQGNSA. The length of the CDR3 is 14 residues.

For this clone: The same CDR3 can be traced to other DNA sequences in this sample. CDR3 sequence (DNA): TGTGCCAGTAGTATACGGGACCTTAGCACAGATACGCAGTATTTT. Its translation: CASSIRDLSTDTQYF. V gene TRBV19 combines with J gene TRBJ2-3; either TRBD1 or TRBD2 may supply D (5 bases each). Germline CDR1 reads LNHDA; CDR2 reads SQIVND (reference sequence). Trimming stripped 2 bases from V and 0 bases from J, with 9 bases between. This CDR3 has 15 residues. The full variable domain, rest sourced from reference TRBV19 and TRBJ2-3, is DGGITQSPKYLFRKEGQNVTLSCEQNLNHDAMYWYRQDPGQGLRLIYYSQIVNDFQKGDIAEGYSVSREKKESFPLTVTSAQKNPTAFYLCASSIRDLSTDTQYFGPGTRLTVL.

Note on this clone: This sample also contains other DNA sequences that code for the same CDR3. J is TRBJ1-1 and V is TRBV5-4; unclear D gene. V lost 4 bases and J 1 base, leaving 2 bases between the germline ends. The CDR3 covers 11 residues. CDR1 SGHNT and CDR2 YYREEE come from the germline V gene (reference sequence). CDR3 region: CASSRNTEAFF. The CDR3 coding sequence is TGTGCCAGCAGCAGGAACACTGAAGCTTTCTTT. Combining the CDR3 with reference TRBV5-4 and TRBJ1-1 gives the whole variable domain ETGVTQSPTHLIKTRGQQVTLRCSSQSGHNTVSWYQQALGQGPQFIFQYYREEENGRGNFPPRFSGLQFPNYSSELNVNALELDDSALYLCASSRNTEAFFGQGTRLTVV.

The gene calls are TRBV7-3 and TRBJ2-1; 9 positions match TRBD1. The CDR3 has 17 amino acids. V shed 1 base, J shed 7 bases, and the junction held 11 bases outside the gene matches. Germline CDR1 is SGHTA and CDR2 is FQGTGA. DNA for the CDR3: TGTGCCAGCAGCTTAAACCCCCTGACAGGGGGGAGGAATGAGCAGTTCTTC. Its protein is CASSLNPLTGGRNEQFF.

V is TRBV28 and J is TRBJ2-3; 8 bases map to TRBD2. Losses at the gene ends were 6 bases for V and 2 bases for J; bases not matched to a gene: 10. Germline assignment: CDR1 MDHEN and CDR2 SYDVKM. This CDR3 has 16 amino acids. The CDR3 nucleotides read TGTGCCAGCAGCCTACCCTCGGGGGGGAACACAGATACGCAGTATTTT. Translating gives CASSLPSGGNTDTQYF.

The chain uses TRBV18 and TRBJ1-2, with a possible D match to TRBD1 (6 bases). V shed 4 bases and J shed 4 bases, with 16 bases lying between them. The germline V gene has CDR1 KGHSH and CDR2 LQKENI. CDR3 length equals 15 residues. The CDR3 DNA reads TGTGCCAGCTCACTTACAGGGACGGACGGCTATGGCTACACCTTC. Translation gives CASSLTGTDGYGYTF.

V gene TRBV4-1 combines with J gene TRBJ2-2; a weak D match, TRBD1 (8 bases). This CDR3 comprises 15 residues. The V and J ends lost 6 bases and 1 base respectively, with 12 bases between them. Germline loops: CDR1 MGHRA, CDR2 YSYEKL. The CDR3 sequence: CASSHRGGNTGELFF. DNA for the CDR3: TGCGCCAGCAGTCACAGGGGGGGGAACACCGGGGAGCTGTTTTTT.

The chain carries TRBV15 and TRBJ2-1, with D unclear. Germline-derived CDR1 and CDR2 are LNHNV and YYDKDF (reference sequence). The CDR3 contains 15 residues. Trimming pared 0 bases from V and 4 bases from J, leaving 10 bases between. CDR3 loop: CATSRDGQEYNEQFF. The DNA for the CDR3 is TGTGCCACCAGCAGAGACGGCCAGGAGTACAATGAGCAGTTCTTC.

The chain is built from TRBV7-9 and TRBJ1-4; unclear D gene. This CDR3 is built from 14 residues. Trimming shortened V by 1 base and J by 0 bases, and 3 bases separated the two germline ends. Germline CDR1 reads SEHNR; CDR2 reads FQNEAQ (reference sequence). The CDR3 loop reads CASSLGATNEKLFF. Written as DNA, the CDR3 is TGTGCCAGCAGCTTAGGGGCAACTAATGAAAAACTGTTTTTT. The whole variable domain, filled in from reference TRBV7-9 and TRBJ1-4, reads DTGVSQNPRHKITKRGQNVTFRCDPISEHNRLYWYRQTLGQGPEFLTYFQNEAQLEKSRLLSDRFSAERPKGSFSTLEIQRTEQGDSAMYLCASSLGATNEKLFFGSGTQLSVL.

CDR3 region: CASNPLGGTEAFF. CDR3 nucleotides: TGTGCCAGCAACCCGCTCGGGGGCACTGAAGCTTTCTTT. The chain carries TRBV7-9 and TRBJ1-1, with TRBD1 as a possible D gene (5 bases). The CDR3 runs to 13 residues. The germline V gene has CDR1 SEHNR and CDR2 FQNEAQ (reference sequence). V lost 7 bases and J lost 4, with 13 bases in between.

This chain joins TRBV9 and TRBJ1-1, with D hard to call. The V gene lost 3 bases and the J gene lost 0 bases, with 9 bases spanning the gap. Germline loops: CDR1 SGDLS, CDR2 YYNGEE. The length of the CDR3 is 14 residues. This CDR3 is CASSANQVNTEAFF. The CDR3 DNA follows: TGTGCCAGCAGCGCTAACCAGGTGAACACTGAAGCTTTCTTT.